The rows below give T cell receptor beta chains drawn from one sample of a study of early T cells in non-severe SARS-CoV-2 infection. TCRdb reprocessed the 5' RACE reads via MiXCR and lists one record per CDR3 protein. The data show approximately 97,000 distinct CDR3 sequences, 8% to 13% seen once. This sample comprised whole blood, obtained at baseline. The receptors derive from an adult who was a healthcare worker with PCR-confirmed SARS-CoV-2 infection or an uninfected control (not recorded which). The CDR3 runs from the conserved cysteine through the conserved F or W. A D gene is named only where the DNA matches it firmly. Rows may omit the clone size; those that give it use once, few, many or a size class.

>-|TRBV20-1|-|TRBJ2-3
CSATSSWNLGDTQYF
TGCAGTGCTACCTCCAGTTGGAACCTGGGAGATACGCAGTATTTT
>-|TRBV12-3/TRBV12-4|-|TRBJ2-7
CASRISAAGDYEQYF
TGTGCCAGCAGGATCTCTGCGGCCGGCGACTACGAGCAGTACTTC
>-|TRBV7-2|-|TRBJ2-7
CASSLQWRDYGSEQYF
TGTGCCAGCAGCCTGCAATGGAGGGATTATGGATCCGAGCAGTACTTC
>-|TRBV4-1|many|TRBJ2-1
CASSQDRLVRYNEQFF
TGCGCCAGCAGCCAAGATCGGCTAGTTCGGTACAATGAGCAGTTCTTC
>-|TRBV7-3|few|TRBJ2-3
CASSLSGAPSTDTQYF
TGTGCCAGCAGCTTATCCGGGGCTCCCAGCACAGATACGCAGTATTTT
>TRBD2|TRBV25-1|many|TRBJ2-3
CAGRTRRIDTQYF
TGTGCCGGCCGGACTAGAAGGATAGATACGCAGTATTTT
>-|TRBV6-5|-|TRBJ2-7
CASSYSWTASSYEQYF
TGTGCCAGCAGTTACTCCTGGACAGCGAGCTCCTACGAGCAGTACTTC
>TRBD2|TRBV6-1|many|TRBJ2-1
CASIRHREGTEQFF
TGTGCCAGCATCCGTCATCGGGAGGGCACTGAGCAGTTCTTC
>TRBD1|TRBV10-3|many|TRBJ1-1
CAISEGQGFEAFF
TGTGCCATCAGTGAGGGACAGGGGTTTGAAGCTTTCTTT
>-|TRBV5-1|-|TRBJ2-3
CASSLGDDTQYF
TGCGCCAGCAGCTTAGGTGATGATACGCAGTATTTT
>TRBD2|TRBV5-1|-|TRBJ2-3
CASSPGLPNTDTQYF
TGCGCCAGCAGCCCGGGACTACCTAACACAGATACGCAGTATTTT
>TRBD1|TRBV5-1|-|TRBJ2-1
CASRRRDSANEQFF
TGCGCCAGCAGACGCCGGGACAGCGCAAATGAGCAGTTCTTC
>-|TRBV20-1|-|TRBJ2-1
CSASGPGGGEQFF
TGCAGTGCTAGTGGCCCTGGCGGCGGTGAGCAGTTCTTC
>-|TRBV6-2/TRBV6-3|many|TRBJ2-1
CASRVPSGQRDYKSYNEQFF
TGTGCCAGCAGGGTACCCTCGGGACAGAGGGACTATAAGTCCTACAATGAGCAGTTCTTC
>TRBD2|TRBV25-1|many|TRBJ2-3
CASSEYKRGPLTDTQYF
TGTGCCAGCAGTGAATACAAGCGGGGGCCCCTCACAGATACGCAGTATTTT